The T cell receptor beta chain described here comes from a study of beta chain bispecific antibodies for T cell cancers. Study-wide background: Healthy donor T cells cocultured with leukemia lines and bispecific antibodies. Study-level results: Versus anti-CD19, anti-TRBV12 exposure cut the TRBV12-3 share of TRBV signal by approximately 99%. The leukemia cells, rather than normal T cells, gave most of the targeted TRBV signal.

TCRdb re-derived calls from the 5' RACE reads in MiXCR, one entry per CDR3 protein. The top ten clones hold under 5.5% of a sample with more than 20,000 distinct CDR3 sequences, 2% to 2.5% of them seen once. The sample holds many counts of this clonotype. The antigen is undetermined. Expansion lasted approximately 3 days, with either anti-CD3 antibody OKT3 or CD3/CD28 beads. IL-2 (around 96 IU/ml) and IL-7 (around 5 ng/ml) supported the T cell cultures. CDR1 and CDR2 from the germline V gene are SGHRS and YFSETQ. The CDR3 loop spans 16 amino acids. J gave up 2 bases and V 2 bases, and 3 bases lay outside the gene matches.

V and J are TRBV5-1 and TRBJ2-2; TRBD2 matches at 10 bases. The sequence was collected from a human donor in good health. Some clones in this sample may be carry-over from other donors' samples. Source: healthy donor T cells cultured with leukemia cells, taken from a culture containing a bispecific antibody targeting TCR Vbeta12. The DNA for the CDR3 is TGCGCCAGCAGCTTAACTAGCGGGGTTAACACCGGGGAGCTGTTTTTT. It is translated as CASSLTSGVNTGELFF.